Detailed here is one TCR beta chain. Germline V gene lookup returns CDR1 MGHDK and CDR2 SYGVNS. The CDR3 length is 13 residues. V dropped 1 base and J dropped 6 bases, with 7 bases sitting between them. The data belong to a study of shared T cell receptors in the human thymus. Data came from immunoSEQ multiplex PCR; TCRdb stores just in-frame clones and leaves some out. Of hundreds of thousands of clones listed, 70% to 90% were seen once; the top ten hold just under 0.0095%. Another study also made use of these data, one on human thymus T cells. That study adds: Each of the donors was a healthy Finnish infant who was undergoing open corrective cardiac surgery for congenital heart defects. Thymic material originated from resections removed in the course of corrective heart surgery. Repertoires from thymus and blood appeared to show biased V and J gene usage. Reports from related research described highly overlapping thymic repertoires among unrelated individuals.

Sequencing was done on a sample of thymocytes. This TCR derives from a boy under two years old with a congenital heart defect. The J gene is TRBJ2-1, the V gene TRBV25-1; no firm D call. The CDR3 nucleotides are TGTGCCAGCAGTGAATGGCTTGTCAATGAGCAGTTCTTC. This sequence encodes CASSEWLVNEQFF.